Included here is one T cell receptor beta chain sequence, with context. Its antigen is as yet unknown. The data are from a study of T cell repertoires in cytomegalovirus infection. Study in general: Indications of both CMV infection and matching HLA type were provided by public TCR beta signatures.

General study results and limits: What dominated the ex vivo response were HLA-C-restricted CMV-specific TCR beta clonotypes.

Trimming pared 6 bases from V and 5 bases from J, leaving 13 bases between. Germline CDR1 is KGHSH and CDR2 is LQKENI. The CDR3 loop spans 13 amino acids. Each CDR3 protein gets one entry after TCRdb re-called the reads with MiXCR. The sample contains hundreds of thousands of distinct CDR3 sequences, 25% to 35% of which appear only once. This clonotype was sampled from a human donor in good health (CMV status not recorded). Some clones in this sample may be carry-over from other donors' samples. This chain uses TRBV18 with TRBJ2-5; no reliable D call. Sequencing used cultured PBMCs, obtained from culture after CMV antigen stimulation. The CDR3 sequence is CASSPPVGETQYF. The CDR3 bases are TGTGCCAGCTCCCCGCCGGTCGGGGAGACCCAGTACTTC.